Listed below are T cell receptor beta chains from one sample, sequenced in a study of CD8 T cells in ankylosing spondylitis. TCRdb used MiXCR to reprocess the 5' RACE reads, holding one entry per CDR3 protein. This table holds about 540,000 distinct CDR3 sequences, over 9.5% found once. Sample: blood, either unsorted or a sorted T cell fraction (not recorded which). All receptors derive from a male donor with ankylosing spondylitis. Both conserved end residues are trimmed from each CDR3. For some rows the clone size is stated as once, few or many, or as a class when expanded; others skip it.

>few|TRBV6-2/TRBV6-3|TRBJ2-2
ASSYSLSSGELF
>.|TRBV7-9|TRBJ1-4
ASSLARGEEKLF
>.|TRBV20-1|TRBJ1-5
SASHRDSYNQPQH
>few|TRBV12-3/TRBV12-4|TRBJ1-5
ASSGPGNQPQH
>.|TRBV7-9|TRBJ1-1
ASTEAGGKAF
>.|TRBV20-1|TRBJ2-3
SAIRLAGADTQY
>few|TRBV25-1|TRBJ2-5
ASSEWSGGQETQY
>.|TRBV2|TRBJ2-1
ASRRTAGGGNEQF
>few|TRBV2|TRBJ2-5
ASTSGRAVETQY
>few|TRBV2|TRBJ1-5
ASSGQDIPIRGNQPQH
>.|TRBV5-6|TRBJ2-5
ASSTPGTGGETQY
>few|TRBV3-1|TRBJ2-1
ASATGSYNEQF
>few|TRBV6-1|TRBJ2-1
ASRGLASNEQF
>few|TRBV5-1|TRBJ2-1
ASSLLQQEQF
>.|TRBV18|TRBJ2-1
ASSQQTNNEQF
>few|TRBV11-2|TRBJ1-4
ASSPGTGISEKLF
>few|TRBV6-1|TRBJ2-3
ASQLNSGYTQY
>.|TRBV7-6|TRBJ2-7
ASSSLQGSHEQY
>few|TRBV7-9|TRBJ2-3
ASSGTTSSRDTQY